This T cell receptor beta chain was obtained from a study of chemoradiotherapy in HPV16-positive cancers (dated by TCRdb to between 2022 and 2023). Background for the entire study: Using functional T-cell assays on cells from two HPV16-positive patients, the researchers defined candidate HPV-specific T-cell clones and common TCR motifs. The study set out to ask whether T-cell immunity against the HPV oncoproteins E6 and E7 changes over the course of chemoradiotherapy and whether that immunity affects survival. TCR repertoires from over 80 patients with HPV-related cancers were then used to track the candidate HPV-specific TCRs and motifs.

Details on this clone: The antigen it binds to is not known. No clone much larger than this one lies a single base away; base qualities are absent.

Library prep was done by the immunoSEQ multiplex PCR assay. TCRdb provides this immuneACCESS table in a form limited to in-frame rearrangements. Some clones are lacking; in checked studies, under half of them reflect an unresolved V gene, and why the rest are absent is not known. In this sample the table shows about 12,000 clones, less than 75% of which occur a single time. The ten largest clones capture around 17% of the sample. Its CDR3 holds 18 amino acids, cysteine through phenylalanine. The only DNA kept is the CDR3, 54 bases in frame from the first base. The germline V gene supplies CDR1 SGHRS and CDR2 YFSETQ. V trim: 1 base; J trim: 2 bases; unmatched bases: 14. Repertoires were sampled multiple times during chemoradiotherapy, which allowed clonal expansion in the tumor microenvironment to be followed. What the authors observed across the whole study: The survival association was reported for HPV16-positive patients, and the functional definition of HPV-specific T cells was derived from only a couple of HPV16-positive patients. In HPV16-positive patients, expansion of HPV-responsive T cells during chemoradiotherapy was found to be associated with improved recurrence-free survival. Expansion of candidate HPV-specific clones and E7-related TCR motifs was observed in the tumor microenvironment during treatment, whereas no such expansion was observed for non-HPV-specific T cells.

The sequence derives from a human donor with HPV-associated anogenital cancer. The specimen was collected from a patient who underwent chemoradiotherapy. The chain is made from TRBV5-1 and TRBJ2-7, with TRBD1 identical over 8 junction bases. CDR3 sequence: CASSLTLRTGQRTYEQYF. The nucleotides are TGCGCCAGCAGCTTGACCCTAAGGACAGGGCAAAGGACCTACGAGCAGTACTTC.